Listed below are T cell receptor beta chains from one sample, sequenced in a study of Ad26.COV2.S vaccination and SARS-CoV-2 variants. Here immunoSEQ multiplex PCR was the method, and the copy in TCRdb shows in-frame clones only, minus some. Of some 350,000 clones listed, under 90% were seen once; the top ten hold around 5.5%. Sequencing used peripheral blood, obtained in a trial of Ad26.COV2.S vaccine versus placebo. The receptors were sampled from a person between 18 and 59 years old who received the Ad26.COV2.S COVID-19 vaccine or a placebo. The CDR3 runs from the conserved cysteine through the conserved F or W. D genes are given only for firm matches. The size field is filled for only some rows; it gives once, few, many or a size class.

abundance | j_gene | v_gene | d_gene | CDR3aa | CDR3nt
NA | TRBJ2-3 | TRBV7-8 | TRBD2 | CASSLAREGTQYF | TGTGCCAGCAGTTTAGCAAGGGAGGGCACGCAGTATTTT
few | TRBJ1-2 | TRBV5-4 | NA | CASSSQGGYGYTF | TGTGCCAGCAGCTCCCAGGGAGGGTATGGCTACACCTTC
NA | TRBJ1-5 | TRBV30 | NA | CAWSRGDNQPQHF | TGTGCCTGGAGTCGTGGGGACAATCAGCCCCAGCATTTT
NA | TRBJ1-6 | TRBV5-6 | NA | CASSLPPGTSRMFNSPLHF | TGTGCCAGCAGCTTGCCGCCCGGGACTTCACGAATGTTTAATTCACCCCTCCACTTT
NA | TRBJ2-2 | TRBV11-3 | TRBD2 | CASSTRTSGGAGELFF | TGTGCCAGCAGCACCCGGACTAGCGGGGGGGCCGGGGAGCTGTTTTTT
NA | TRBJ1-1 | TRBV3-1/TRBV3-2 | NA | CASNRAGAEGTYTEAFF | TGTGCCAGCAACCGTGCGGGAGCCGAGGGGACCTACACTGAAGCTTTCTTT
NA | TRBJ2-1 | TRBV9 | TRBD2 | CASSASSGGFNEQFF | TGTGCCAGCAGCGCGTCTAGCGGGGGATTCAATGAGCAGTTCTTC
NA | TRBJ2-5 | TRBV18 | TRBD1 | CASSPRDRSDQETQYF | TGTGCCAGCTCACCGCGGGACAGGAGTGACCAAGAGACCCAGTACTTC
NA | TRBJ1-6 | TRBV7-2 | NA | CASSPTISSYNSPLHF | TGTGCCAGCAGCCCAACGATCAGCTCCTATAATTCACCCCTCCACTTT
NA | TRBJ1-5 | TRBV18 | NA | CASSPADSQPQHF | TGTGCCAGCTCACCAGCAGACAGTCAGCCCCAGCATTTT
NA | TRBJ1-1 | TRBV11-2 | NA | CASSLGNQANTEAFF | TGTGCCAGCAGCTTAGGAAATCAGGCTAACACTGAAGCTTTCTTT
once | TRBJ2-1 | TRBV28 | NA | CASSLLTEQFF | TGTGCCAGCAGTTTGTTGACTGAGCAGTTCTTC
NA | TRBJ2-5 | TRBV9 | NA | CASSVEGGSETQYF | TGTGCCAGCAGCGTAGAAGGTGGCTCAGAGACCCAGTACTTC
NA | TRBJ2-1 | TRBV7-3 | NA | CASSQNFNEQFF | TGTGCCAGCAGCCAAAACTTCAATGAGCAGTTCTTC
NA | TRBJ2-3 | TRBV5-6 | NA | CASSSDLIPDTQYF | TGTGCCAGCAGCTCGGACCTTATCCCTGATACGCAGTATTTT
NA | TRBJ2-5 | TRBV7-8 | TRBD2 | CASSLAGASGSQETQYF | TGTGCCAGCAGCTTAGCGGGAGCTAGCGGGTCCCAAGAGACCCAGTACTTC
NA | TRBJ2-3 | TRBV7-9 | NA | CASSLVGGENTDTQYF | TGTGCCAGCAGCTTAGTGGGTGGTGAAAATACAGATACGCAGTATTTT
NA | TRBJ2-3 | TRBV29-1 | NA | CSVAANINQDTQYF | TGCAGCGTTGCGGCAAACATTAATCAGGATACGCAGTATTTT
NA | TRBJ1-1 | TRBV16 | NA | CASSSSGWGTEAFF | TGTGCCAGCAGCTCCTCTGGGTGGGGCACTGAAGCTTTCTTT
NA | TRBJ2-1 | TRBV18 | NA | CASTRGSSNEQFF | TGTGCCAGCACTCGAGGTAGCTCGAATGAGCAGTTCTTC
NA | TRBJ2-1 | TRBV6-5 | NA | CASRSWGGEVNEQFF | TGTGCCAGCAGGTCTTGGGGCGGGGAGGTCAATGAGCAGTTCTTC
NA | TRBJ1-5 | TRBV15 | TRBD1 | CATTDRGTYQPQHF | TGTGCCACTACCGACAGGGGTACGTATCAGCCCCAGCATTTT
NA | TRBJ1-1 | TRBV11-3 | TRBD1 | CASLTGGATEAFF | TGTGCCAGTTTAACAGGGGGGGCCACTGAAGCTTTCTTT
NA | TRBJ2-7 | TRBV10-1 | NA | CASSDNRTPLPHEQYF | TGCGCCAGCAGTGATAACAGGACGCCCCTACCCCACGAGCAGTACTTC
NA | TRBJ2-7 | TRBV7-8 | NA | CASSLEGYGPRTYEQYF | TGTGCCAGCAGCTTAGAAGGATACGGGCCTCGCACCTACGAGCAGTACTTC
NA | TRBJ2-5 | TRBV5-1 | NA | CASSLAAAVGTQYF | TGCGCCAGCAGCTTGGCGGCGGCCGTGGGGACCCAGTACTTC
NA | TRBJ1-1 | TRBV6-1 | NA | CASSEALMTEAFF | TGTGCCAGCAGTGAAGCTCTAATGACTGAAGCTTTCTTT
NA | TRBJ1-1 | TRBV28 | NA | CASRTTGVTEAFF | TGTGCCAGCAGAACGACGGGAGTCACTGAAGCTTTCTTT
NA | TRBJ2-5 | TRBV6-5 | NA | CASQLGVTETQYF | TGTGCCAGTCAGTTGGGGGTGACGGAGACCCAGTACTTC
NA | TRBJ2-7 | TRBV4-3 | NA | CASSPRGGAVVYEQYF | TGCGCCAGCAGCCCTAGGGGGGGGGCGGTGGTCTACGAGCAGTACTTC
NA | TRBJ2-2 | TRBV5-1 | TRBD2 | CASSPMQREGLGGELFF | TGCGCCAGCAGCCCTATGCAGAGGGAGGGCCTCGGCGGGGAGCTGTTTTTT
NA | TRBJ1-3 | TRBV5-8 | NA | CASSHLLGNTIYF | TGTGCCAGCAGCCACCTGCTTGGAAACACCATATATTTT
NA | TRBJ1-1 | TRBV12-3/TRBV12-4 | NA | CASMEVTEAFF | TGTGCCAGCATGGAGGTCACTGAAGCTTTCTTT
NA | TRBJ1-2 | TRBV29-1 | NA | CSVAVQGLQPNYGYTF | TGCAGCGTTGCTGTACAGGGCCTACAACCTAACTATGGCTACACCTTC
NA | TRBJ2-3 | TRBV6-5 | TRBD2 | CASSYLAGGQDTQYF | TGTGCCAGCAGTTACTTAGCGGGGGGGCAGGATACGCAGTATTTT
NA | TRBJ1-1 | TRBV4-3 | NA | CASSQAPGMNTEAFF | TGCGCCAGCAGCCAGGCACCAGGCATGAACACTGAAGCTTTCTTT
NA | TRBJ1-4 | TRBV28 | TRBD1 | CASSFSRDSYNEKLFF | TGTGCCAGCAGTTTTTCCCGGGACAGTTATAATGAAAAACTGTTTTTT
NA | TRBJ2-6 | TRBV19 | NA | CASSVIYSGANVLTF | TGTGCCAGTAGTGTAATATACTCTGGGGCCAACGTCCTGACTTTC
NA | TRBJ2-4 | TRBV29-1 | NA | CSVARGVAKNIQYF | TGCAGCGTTGCCAGGGGCGTAGCCAAAAACATTCAGTACTTC
NA | TRBJ2-1 | TRBV11-3 | TRBD1 | CASSSRQGANYNEQFF | TGTGCCAGCAGCTCCCGACAGGGGGCAAACTACAATGAGCAGTTCTTC
NA | TRBJ2-7 | TRBV6-1 | TRBD1 | CASSDDGTDTYEQYF | TGTGCCAGCAGTGACGACGGGACAGATACTTACGAGCAGTACTTC
NA | TRBJ2-5 | TRBV30 | NA | CAWSVGGMEETQYF | TGTGCCTGGAGTGTAGGCGGAATGGAAGAGACCCAGTACTTC
few | TRBJ1-2 | TRBV2 | NA | CASRTGTGSYGYTF | TGTGCCAGCAGGACAGGAACAGGGAGCTATGGCTACACCTTC
NA | TRBJ2-7 | TRBV18 | TRBD1 | CASSPLYGQGYEQYF | TGTGCCAGCTCCCCTCTCTACGGACAGGGCTACGAGCAGTACTTC
NA | TRBJ1-2 | TRBV4-3 | NA | CASSVWEGYGYTF | TGCGCCAGCAGCGTCTGGGAGGGGTATGGCTACACCTTC
NA | TRBJ2-2 | TRBV7-9 | TRBD2 | CASSSRLAGQNTGELFF | TGTGCCAGCAGCTCCAGACTAGCGGGACAGAACACCGGGGAGCTGTTTTTT
once | TRBJ2-2 | TRBV2 | NA | CASHTGTANTGELFF | TGTGCCAGCCATACCGGGACGGCTAACACCGGGGAGCTGTTTTTT
NA | TRBJ2-3 | TRBV19 | NA | CASSPRWDSTDTQYF | TGTGCCAGTAGTCCACGATGGGACAGCACAGATACGCAGTATTTT
NA | TRBJ1-1 | TRBV20-1 | NA | CSASLQQHQMNTEAFF | TGCAGTGCTAGTCTACAACAACACCAGATGAACACTGAAGCTTTCTTT
NA | TRBJ1-4 | TRBV9 | NA | CASSAPGWGEKLFF | TGTGCCAGCAGCGCCCCGGGGTGGGGGGAAAAACTGTTTTTT
NA | TRBJ1-1 | TRBV6-2/TRBV6-3 | NA | CASSSPGGTEAFF | TGTGCCAGCAGTTCTCCGGGTGGCACTGAAGCTTTCTTT
NA | TRBJ1-3 | TRBV12-3/TRBV12-4 | NA | CASSFGENTIYF | TGTGCCAGCAGTTTTGGGGAAAACACCATATATTTT
few | TRBJ1-2 | TRBV5-6 | NA | CASSRPANYGYTF | TGTGCCAGCAGCCGGCCGGCCAACTATGGCTACACCTTC